The 13 T cell receptor beta chains listed next were all sequenced from one sample in a study of T cells in Graves' hyperthyroidism and ophthalmopathy (dated by TCRdb to between 2018 and 2021). Libraries were constructed by multiplex PCR. Sequenced on an Illumina HiSeq 2000. The TCR beta CDR3 regions were amplified from the RNA transcripts. A first-round RT-PCR of the TCR CDR3 used the HTBI primer set with the Qiagen OneStep RT-PCR kit. TCRdb took the public reads, trimmed them with fastp at Q25, ran MiXCR for clone calling and kept in-frame beta chains. Each CDR3 protein gets just one entry, which takes the most common genes and DNA from the rows behind it. The sample table records 220,000 or so distinct CDR3 sequences; 16% of these occur just once. Around 28% of the sample comes from the top ten. The sequenced sample was blood. The receptors were sampled from a woman younger than 35 with Graves' ophthalmopathy.

This clonotype was recorded at least ten times. The chain is built from TRBV10-3 and TRBJ2-1; maybe TRBD1 (5 bases). Germline-derived CDR1 and CDR2 are ENHRY and SYGVKD. V gave up 4 bases and J gave up 1 base, with 11 bases separating them. The length of the CDR3 is 15 residues. CDR3 loop: CAISAWGGSYNEQFF. CDR3 nucleotide sequence: TGTGCCATCAGTGCCTGGGGCGGTTCCTACAATGAGCAGTTCTTC.

This clonotype was seen ten or more times. The chain couples TRBV28 to TRBJ2-7; 9 nucleotides agree with TRBD2. The germline gives CDR1 MDHEN, CDR2 SYDVKM. J lost 1 base, V lost 6 bases, and 7 bases had no gene match. This CDR3 has 15 amino acids. As DNA, the CDR3 is TGTGCCAGCAGGATAGGACTAGCGCGTTCCTACGAGCAGTACTTC. Translation gives CASRIGLARSYEQYF.

This clonotype has at least ten counts. The chain carries TRBV6-1 and TRBJ2-3, with 10 bases that match TRBD1. The CDR3 has 13 amino acids. Germline lookup yields CDR1 MNHNS and CDR2 SASEGT. Unmatched junction bases numbered 6, after V lost 10 bases and J lost 5 bases. The CDR3 nucleotides are TGTGCCACGCGACAGGGGGCAGGAGATACGCAGTATTTT. This translates into CATRQGAGDTQYF.

This clonotype was counted many times. V gene TRBV5-1 combines with J gene TRBJ1-1, with TRBD1 as a possible D gene (5 bases). With 1 base removed from V and 1 base from J, the gap between germline ends came to 11 bases. The CDR3 runs 15 residues. Germline CDR1 is SGHRS and CDR2 is YFSETQ. The CDR3 nucleotides are TGCGCCAGCAGCTTGCTGGTCAGGGAGAACACTGAAGCTTTCTTT. Its translation: CASSLLVRENTEAFF. Supplemented by reference TRBV5-1 and TRBJ1-1, the full variable domain reads KAGVTQTPRYLIKTRGQQVTLSCSPISGHRSVSWYQQTPGQGLQFLFEYFSETQRNKGNFPGRFSGRQFSNSRSEMNVSTLELGDSALYLCASSLLVRENTEAFFGQGTRLTVV.

This clonotype was seen ten or more times. The chain combines TRBV27 with TRBJ2-2, with 7 bases lining up with TRBD2. This CDR3 comprises 15 residues. Germline assignment: CDR1 MNHEY and CDR2 SMNVEV (reference sequence). The ends lost 7 bases at V and 5 bases at J; junction bases unmatched: 10. CDR3 sequence reads: CASTRRGMGTGELFF. CDR3 sequence (DNA): TGTGCCAGCACTAGGCGGGGGATGGGGACCGGGGAGCTGTTTTTT.

CDR3 sequence reads: CASELTGWGGELFF. The CDR3 nucleotides read TGTGCCAGCGAACTAACGGGATGGGGCGGGGAGCTGTTTTTT. The chain uses TRBV7-8 and TRBJ2-2, with D possibly TRBD2 on 5 matching bases. Germline V gene sequence: CDR1 SGHVS, CDR2 FQNEAQ. V lost 8 bases to trimming and J lost 7 bases, with 17 bases between them. This CDR3 region has 14 residues.

This clonotype has a count of ten or more. The V call is TRBV18, the J call TRBJ1-3; unclear D gene. CDR1 is KGHSH and CDR2 is LQKENI in the germline V gene. Trimming pared 2 bases from V and 0 bases from J, leaving 11 bases between. This CDR3 has 16 residues. CDR3 region: CASSPSPEYSGNTIYF. CDR3 nucleotides: TGTGCCAGCTCACCATCGCCAGAGTACTCTGGAAACACCATATATTTT.

This clonotype has only a few counts. This chain uses TRBV5-1 with TRBJ1-2, with TRBD1 matching 12 bases. This CDR3 has 15 amino acids. Germline CDR1 SGHRS, CDR2 YFSETQ. V lost 2 bases, J lost 8 bases, and 7 bases stayed unmatched. The chain's CDR3 is CASSLGGTGGEGYTF. In nucleotides, the CDR3 is TGCGCCAGCAGCTTAGGAGGGACAGGGGGCGAGGGCTACACCTTC.

This clonotype was recorded at least ten times. One end of the junction does not line up with germline, which may come from a read error. The chain combines TRBV7-7 with TRBJ2-1; no clear D. The CDR3 has 15 residues. In germline, CDR1 is SSHAT, CDR2 FNYEAQ (reference sequence). DNA of the CDR3: TGTGCTAGCAGTCCGGACGGTTACTCCTACAATGAGCAGTTCTTC. Translation: CASSPDGYSYNEQFF.

This clonotype was counted many times. This may be a read error: a much more frequent sequence differs by one nucleotide. Here the CDR3 omits its conserved ending phenylalanine or tryptophan, so a read error is the likely source. The J gene is TRBJ1-6, the V gene TRBV12-3 or TRBV12-4; 7 bases match TRBD1. The CDR3 runs 16 residues. Trimming cost V 3 bases and J 0 bases; bases outside gene matches: 2. CDR3 nucleotide sequence: TGTGCCAGCAGTTTGGGACAGAGCTCCTATAATTCACCCCTCCACCTT. Its translation is CASSLGQSSYNSPLHL.

This clonotype has ten or more counts. The J gene is TRBJ1-2, the V gene TRBV6-1; the D is unclear. The CDR3 consists of 14 residues. Germline V CDR1 and CDR2: MNHNS, SASEGT. Trimming removed 0 bases at V and 0 bases at J, with 5 bases between. The CDR3 region is CASSEAASNYGYTF. CDR3 sequence (DNA): TGTGCCAGCAGTGAAGCAGCTTCTAACTATGGCTACACCTTC.

In DNA form, the CDR3 reads TGCAGTGCACGGACTAGCGGGAGACCACAGTATTTT. This sequence encodes CSARTSGRPQYF. This sequence joins TRBV20-1 and TRBJ2-3; 13 bases are shared with TRBD2. This CDR3 comprises 12 residues. V shed 6 bases, J shed 12 bases, and the junction held 6 bases outside the gene matches. Per germline, CDR1 DFQATT and CDR2 SNEGSKA (reference sequence).

This clonotype came up a few times. The chain couples TRBV28 to TRBJ1-5, with 7 bases matching TRBD1. CDR1 is MDHEN, CDR2 SYDVKM, per germline. The CDR3 is made up of 12 amino acids. CDR3 protein: CAAGTGNQPQHF. The DNA of the CDR3 is TGTGCGGCCGGGACAGGCAATCAGCCCCAGCATTTT.